This T cell receptor (beta chain) was profiled in a study of immune evolution from preneoplasia to lung adenocarcinoma. This clone was recorded once. Its antigen is unknown. General observations from the study: Later-stage lesions seemingly showed higher T cell density and diversity than normal lung. From normal lung to invasive adenocarcinoma, top clone frequencies appeared to decrease.

Resections took place in Japan or China from 2014 to 2017. Each case's diagnosis was confirmed by two pathologists on H&E. From germline, CDR1 is SGHNT and CDR2 YYREEE (reference sequence). V dropped 4 bases and J dropped 5 bases, with 10 bases sitting between them. This CDR3 comprises 12 residues. Libraries were prepared by immunoSEQ multiplex PCR; TCRdb keeps only in-frame clonotypes and omits some of them. The sample lists just over 4,000 clones; approximately 85% were seen once. Sequencing was performed on FFPE adjacent normal lung tissue. The source of this sequence is a donor older than 65 with lung adenocarcinoma. The chain couples TRBV5-4 to TRBJ2-7; the D gene is possibly TRBD1 (5 bases). The CDR3 DNA reads as TGTGCCAGCAGCCTGGACAACCACGAGCAGTACTTC. Protein sequence: CASSLDNHEQYF. The entire variable domain, with the rest obtained from reference TRBV5-4 and TRBJ2-7, is as follows: ETGVTQSPTHLIKTRGQQVTLRCSSQSGHNTVSWYQQALGQGPQFIFQYYREEENGRGNFPPRFSGLQFPNYSSELNVNALELDDSALYLCASSLDNHEQYFGPGTRLTVT.